This T cell receptor beta chain was retrieved from a study of molecular identifiers for immune sequencing clone quantification. Study observations and caveats: Barcode collisions between identical TCR molecules could shrink estimates of highly expanded clone sizes.

This clonotype came up once. The antigen remains undetermined. TCRdb passed the PCR reads through MiXCR, listing each CDR3 protein once. The sample includes nearly 650,000 distinct CDR3 sequences, roughly 25% of them seen just once. Naive CD8 libraries came from approximately 20,000 to 1,000,000 sorted cells with 10%, 30% or 50% RNA. The authors gated naive CD8 T cells as CD8+CD4-CCR7+CD45RA+ for sorting. This TCR came from a human donor in good health. Some libraries in this study had Jurkat cell RNA spiked in. Material: naive CD8+ T cells from blood, with Jurkat cell RNA spiked in. Subset described: FACS-sorted CD8+CD4-CCR7+CD45RA+ naive T cells.

The CDR3 loop reads CASSLVLYTEAFF. DNA of the CDR3: TGTGCCAGCAGCCTCGTATTATACACTGAAGCTTTCTTT. This rearrangement joins TRBV12-3 or TRBV12-4 to TRBJ1-1, with D unclear. The CDR3 sequence is 13 residues long. Trimming took off 6 bases at V and 3 bases at J, with 11 bases between the two ends.